These T cell receptor beta chains were read from a single sample in a study of T cell responses to AZD1222 COVID-19 vaccine. TCRdb's table, derived via immunoSEQ multiplex PCR, lists solely in-frame clones and lacks some. The table includes under 100,000 clones, roughly 88% detected once. Material: peripheral blood, obtained 28 days after the second AZD1222 dose. The receptors derive from an adult who received the AZD1222 COVID-19 vaccine. The CDR3 runs from the conserved cysteine through the conserved F or W. The D gene is left open where the match is weak. Only some rows state a clone size, as once, few, many or a class for expanded clones.

TRBJ2-3 . TRBV12-3/TRBV12-4 . TGTGCCAGCCGACGACCCCCCACAGATACGCAGTATTTT CASRRPPTDTQYF
TRBJ1-5 . TRBV12-5 . TGTGCTAGTGGCCCCCCAGGGGTTGGCAATCAGCCCCAGCATTTT CASGPPGVGNQPQHF
TRBJ2-1 . TRBV11-1 . TGTGCCAGCAGTTATGGGGGGGCCGATATCAATGAGCAGTTCTTC CASSYGGADINEQFF
TRBJ2-2 . TRBV19 . TGTGCCAGTACCCGGGGAGAGGGACCCGGGGAGCTGTTTTTT CASTRGEGPGELFF
TRBJ2-7 TRBD1 TRBV9 . TGTGCCAGCCAAACGGACAGGGAGTACGAGCAGTACTTC CASQTDREYEQYF
TRBJ2-3 . TRBV19 . TGTGCCAGTAGTATAGATCGCACAGATACGCAGTATTTT CASSIDRTDTQYF
TRBJ2-3 . TRBV7-9 . TGTGCCAGCAGCCTAGACCAGGGTATTACGCAGTATTTT CASSLDQGITQYF
TRBJ2-1 TRBD1 TRBV25-1 . TGTGCCAGCAGGCAGACAGGGTTTTACAATGAGCAGTTCTTC CASRQTGFYNEQFF
TRBJ1-2 . TRBV3-1/TRBV3-2 . TGTGCCAGCAGTCAAGAGTTCCCAGGGGATGGCTACACCTTC CASSQEFPGDGYTF
TRBJ2-7 . TRBV5-6 once TGTGCCAGCAGCTTGCGGAGGGTGACAGGAAGGGGCTACGAGCAGTACTTC CASSLRRVTGRGYEQYF
TRBJ2-7 TRBD1 TRBV19 . TGTGCCAGTAGTGGGACAGGCGAGAAGAACGAGCAGTACTTC CASSGTGEKNEQYF
TRBJ2-1 TRBD2 TRBV28 . TGTGCCAGCAGTTTAATCATAGCGGGAAGGTACAATGAGCAGTTCTTC CASSLIIAGRYNEQFF
TRBJ2-3 TRBD2 TRBV12-5 . TGTGCTAGTGGTTTGGCCCGGGTTTCGGTAGCGGGATCTTATACGCAGTATTTT CASGLARVSVAGSYTQYF
TRBJ1-1 TRBD1 TRBV3-1/TRBV3-2 . TGTGCCAGCAGTCGTACAGGGGCCACCCAGAACACTGAAGCTTTCTTT CASSRTGATQNTEAFF
TRBJ1-5 . TRBV24-1 . TGTGCCACCGGCGGGGCGAACAATCAGCCCCAGCATTTT CATGGANNQPQHF
TRBJ1-1 TRBD1 TRBV5-1 . TGCGCCAGCAGCTTGTTAACAGGGGGCACTGAAGCTTTCTTT CASSLLTGGTEAFF
TRBJ1-5 . TRBV28 . TGTGCCAGCAGTTTAATTTGGGCAGGGGGCAATCAGCCCCAGCATTTT CASSLIWAGGNQPQHF
TRBJ2-5 . TRBV20-1 . TGCAGTGCTAGGGGTTTGGAGACCCAGTACTTC CSARGLETQYF
TRBJ1-1 . TRBV12-3/TRBV12-4 . TGTGCCAGCAGTTTACAGGGATCTGGTGTAGCTTTCTTT CASSLQGSGVAFF
TRBJ2-7 . TRBV28 . TGTGCCAGCAGTGATACTAGGAAGAGCTCCTACGAGCAGTACTTC CASSDTRKSSYEQYF
TRBJ1-6 . TRBV7-8 . TGTGCCAGCAGCTTTGGCAGAAGCTCCTATAATTCACCCCTCCACTTT CASSFGRSSYNSPLHF
TRBJ2-5 . TRBV28 . TGTGCCAGCAGTTCCTCTAGTGGGGGCACGGGGACCCAGTACTTC CASSSSSGGTGTQYF
TRBJ2-1 . TRBV13 few TGTGCCAGCAGCTTACAGGACTACCCGAGTGAGCAGTTCTTC CASSLQDYPSEQFF
TRBJ1-2 . TRBV5-6 once TGTGCCAGCAGCTTGGGAGCAGCTAACTATGGCTACACCTTC CASSLGAANYGYTF
TRBJ1-2 TRBD1 TRBV2 . TGTGCCAGCGGAGGACAGGGGACATTCTATGGCTACACCTTC CASGGQGTFYGYTF
TRBJ2-2 . TRBV7-7 . TGTGCCAGCAGCTTAGCGCGGGGCACCGGGGAGCTGTTTTTT CASSLARGTGELFF
TRBJ2-5 . TRBV28 . TGTGCCAGCAGTTCGGGGCTTCATCAGACCCAGTACTTC CASSSGLHQTQYF
TRBJ2-2 TRBD2 TRBV7-2 few TGTGCCAGCCGTAGCGGGAGCCAGAACACCGGGGAGCTGTTTTTT CASRSGSQNTGELFF
TRBJ2-7 . TRBV28 . TGTGCCAGCAGTACCTATCCCTACGAGCAGTACTTC CASSTYPYEQYF
TRBJ2-1 . TRBV7-8 . TGTGCCAGCAGCCGGTCCGGCGATGAGCAGTTCTTC CASSRSGDEQFF
TRBJ2-7 . TRBV24-1 . TGTGCCACCAGTTATTTGCATGGACTAACCTACGAGCAGTACTTC CATSYLHGLTYEQYF
TRBJ1-1 TRBD1 TRBV28 . TGTGCCAGCAGCGACAGGGGGCCATGGTCGGGAAACACTGAAGCTTTCTTT CASSDRGPWSGNTEAFF
TRBJ1-1 . TRBV12-3/TRBV12-4 . TGTGCCAGCAGACCGGCCGACGGGGTTGAAGCTTTCTTT CASRPADGVEAFF
TRBJ2-6 TRBD2 TRBV13 . TGTGCCAGCAGCTTAGGACTAGCGGAGTACTCTGGGGCCAACGTCCTGACTTTC CASSLGLAEYSGANVLTF
TRBJ1-1 TRBD1 TRBV5-1 once TGCGCCAGCACGGGACAGGGAAACACTGAAGCTTTCTTT CASTGQGNTEAFF
TRBJ2-7 TRBD1 TRBV7-2 . TGTGCCAGCAGACCCGGACAGGGGAGGTACGAGCAGTACTTC CASRPGQGRYEQYF
TRBJ2-1 TRBD1 TRBV19 . TGTGCCAGTACCACGACAGGGGGCAGGTTCAATGAGCAGTTCTTC CASTTTGGRFNEQFF
TRBJ1-1 TRBD1 TRBV5-1 . TGCGCCAGCAGCTTGGGACAGGGGGTTACTGAAGCTTTCTTT CASSLGQGVTEAFF
TRBJ2-1 TRBD2 TRBV7-8 . TGTGCCAGCAGCTTAGGACTACTTGTAGCGGGAGATGATGAGCAGTTCTTC CASSLGLLVAGDDEQFF
TRBJ2-1 TRBD2 TRBV6-2/TRBV6-3 . TGTGCCAGCAGTTCTCCCGGGAGGGGTGAGCAGTTCTTC CASSSPGRGEQFF
TRBJ2-5 . TRBV11-2 . TGTGCCAGCAGCTTAGGGGGGCGCGAGACCCAGTACTTC CASSLGGRETQYF